Listed below are T cell receptor beta chains from one sample, sequenced in a study of T cell responses to AZD1222 COVID-19 vaccine. Using immunoSEQ multiplex PCR, the repertoire was profiled, and TCRdb retains in-frame clones only, with some absent. The table records tens of thousands of clones, roughly nine tenths of them present only once. The sequences come from peripheral blood, collected 28 days after the second AZD1222 dose. These receptors all stem from an adult who received the AZD1222 COVID-19 vaccine. The CDR3 runs from the conserved cysteine through the conserved F or W. D genes are given only for firm matches. Size values are once, few and many counts, or a class for expanded clones, and some rows have none.

CDR3 protein,CDR3 DNA,V gene,D gene,clone size,J gene,CDR3 length
CASSFGGVYNSPLHF,TGTGCCAGCAGTTTTGGAGGAGTCTATAATTCACCCCTCCACTTT,TRBV27,-,-,TRBJ1-6,15
CASSVQGTGNTIYF,TGTGCCAGCAGTGTCCAGGGAACAGGAAACACCATATATTTT,TRBV2,-,-,TRBJ1-3,14
CASSAAPRLAGVYEQYF,TGTGCCAGCAGCGCAGCCCCCCGACTAGCGGGGGTTTACGAGCAGTACTTC,TRBV7-9,TRBD2,-,TRBJ2-7,17
CASSQATGGGYGYTF,TGTGCCAGCTCCCAAGCCACAGGGGGCGGCTATGGCTACACCTTC,TRBV18,TRBD1,few,TRBJ1-2,15
CASSSEIGRKNEKLFF,TGTGCCAGCAGCTCGGAGATCGGACGGAAAAATGAAAAACTGTTTTTT,TRBV11-2,-,-,TRBJ1-4,16
CASSQAAGALHF,TGTGCCAGCAGCCAAGCGGCCGGGGCCCTCCACTTT,TRBV14,-,-,TRBJ1-6,12
CASRETGVSPLHF,TGTGCCAGCAGGGAGACAGGGGTGTCACCCCTCCACTTT,TRBV2,TRBD1,-,TRBJ1-6,13
CASSGNPIYGYTF,TGTGCCAGCAGTGGTAATCCAATCTATGGCTACACCTTC,TRBV2,-,few,TRBJ1-2,13
CASSQGSYEQYF,TGTGCCAGCAGCCAGGGGAGCTACGAGCAGTACTTC,TRBV5-4,-,-,TRBJ2-7,12
CASSVAPGVGYTF,TGTGCCAGCAGCGTAGCCCCCGGCGTAGGCTACACCTTC,TRBV9,-,once,TRBJ1-2,13
CASRRTTTDTQYF,TGTGCCAGCCGTAGGACTACCACAGATACGCAGTATTTT,TRBV12-3/TRBV12-4,-,-,TRBJ2-3,13
CASLALWYF,TGTGCCAGCCTGGCCCTATGGTACTTC,TRBV21-1,-,-,TRBJ2-4,9
CASSSSPGANVLTF,TGTGCCAGCAGTTCCTCACCTGGGGCCAACGTCCTGACTTTC,TRBV6-5,-,-,TRBJ2-6,14